This T cell receptor beta chain was identified in a study of early T cells in non-severe SARS-CoV-2 infection. This clonotype was detected ten times or more. Researchers tagged individual cDNA molecules with unique molecular identifiers. TCRdb ran MiXCR on the 5' RACE reads and lists one entry per CDR3 protein. In the table there are about 100,000 distinct CDR3 sequences, roughly 13% of which are singletons. Trimming shortened V by 0 bases and J by 1 base, and 12 bases separated the two germline ends. CDR3 length: 16 residues. The germline V gene has CDR1 MNHEY and CDR2 SMNVEV (reference sequence). This chain links TRBV27 with TRBJ2-5; D is perhaps TRBD1 or TRBD2 (5 bases each). Sequencing was done on a sample of whole blood. The receptor's source is an adult who was a healthcare worker with PCR-confirmed SARS-CoV-2 infection or an uninfected control (not recorded which). This CDR3 reads CASSLSRDGSQETQYF. The CDR3 DNA follows: TGTGCCAGCAGTTTATCGAGGGACGGTAGCCAAGAGACCCAGTACTTC.